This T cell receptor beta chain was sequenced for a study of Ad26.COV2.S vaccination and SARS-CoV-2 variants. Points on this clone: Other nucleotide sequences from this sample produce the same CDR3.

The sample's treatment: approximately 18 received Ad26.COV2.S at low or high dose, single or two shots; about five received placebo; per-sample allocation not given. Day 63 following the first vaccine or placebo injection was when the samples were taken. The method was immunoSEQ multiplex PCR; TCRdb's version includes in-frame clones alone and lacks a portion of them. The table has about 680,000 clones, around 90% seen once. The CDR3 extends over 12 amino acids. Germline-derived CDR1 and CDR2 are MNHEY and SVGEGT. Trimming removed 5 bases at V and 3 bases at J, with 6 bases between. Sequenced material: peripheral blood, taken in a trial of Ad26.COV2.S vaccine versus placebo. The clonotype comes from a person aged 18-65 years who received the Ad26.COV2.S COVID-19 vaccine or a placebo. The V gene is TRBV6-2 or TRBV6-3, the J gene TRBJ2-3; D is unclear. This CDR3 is CASSPSTDTQYF. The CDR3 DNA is TGTGCCAGCAGTCCCTCTACAGATACGCAGTATTTT.